The 27 T cell receptor beta chains in this list originate from one sample, sequenced in a study of shared T cell receptors in the human thymus. Repertoires were generated with immunoSEQ multiplex PCR, while TCRdb's copy carries only in-frame clones and drops some. Found here are 640,000 or so clones, 80% to 90% of them singletons; the top ten hold roughly 0.0089%. Separately, the same data were catalogued under a study of human thymus T cells.

The sequencing input was thymocytes. All receptors derive from a boy younger than two with a congenital heart defect.

The chain links TRBV5-6 to TRBJ2-2; 9 bases map to TRBD2. With 2 bases clipped from V and 5 bases from J, the junction kept 10 bases outside the gene matches. This CDR3 is 17 amino acids long. Germline loops: CDR1 SGHDT, CDR2 YYEEEE. CDR3 amino acids: CASSFLFRLAATGELFF. CDR3 bases: TGTGCCAGCAGCTTCCTGTTTAGACTAGCGGCAACCGGGGAGCTGTTTTTT.

The CDR3 sequence is CASSVYDYNNEQYF. The CDR3 region has the DNA TGTGCCAGCAGCGTGTACGACTATAACAACGAGCAGTACTTC. This chain links TRBV7-2 with TRBJ2-7; possible D gene TRBD2, 5 bases. The V and J ends lost 5 bases and 5 bases respectively, with 16 bases between them. CDR1 and CDR2 (germline): SGHTA, FQGNSA. The length of the CDR3 is 14 residues. Filled out from reference TRBV7-2 and TRBJ2-7, the complete variable domain reads GAGVSQSPSNKVTEKGKDVELRCDPISGHTALYWYRQSLGQGLEFLIYFQGNSAPDKSGLPSDRFSAERTGGSVSTLTIQRTQQEDSAVYLCASSVYDYNNEQYFGPGTRLTVT.

The J gene is TRBJ2-2, the V gene TRBV15; 9 nucleotides line up with TRBD2. The germline V gene has CDR1 LNHNV and CDR2 YYDKDF (reference sequence). CDR3 length: 16 amino acids. V dropped 7 bases and J dropped 3; count of bases not matched to a gene: 9. DNA for the CDR3: TGTGCCACCAAGACTAGCGGTATGGCTGACACCGGGGAGCTGTTTTTT. This sequence encodes CATKTSGMADTGELFF.

This chain links TRBV30 with TRBJ2-7; 7 bases are a match to TRBD2. The CDR3 covers 16 residues. The V and J ends lost 2 bases and 0 bases, in that order; junction bases with no gene match: 10. The V gene's germline CDR1 is GTSNPN and CDR2 SVGIG (reference sequence). The DNA for the CDR3 is TGTGCCTGGAGTAAAAAGAGGGCGGGAGTCTCCTACGAGCAGTACTTC. The encoded protein is CAWSKKRAGVSYEQYF.

The chain uses TRBV29-1 and TRBJ1-1; D gene unclear. Germline assignment: CDR1 SQVTM and CDR2 ANQGSEA. V shed 4 bases and J shed 3 bases, with 9 bases lying between them. The CDR3 loop spans 12 amino acids. The CDR3 reads CSVGHADTEAFF. The DNA for the CDR3 is TGCAGCGTTGGACACGCCGACACTGAAGCTTTCTTT.

The genes are TRBV5-4 and TRBJ1-2; a possible D gene is TRBD1 (6 bases). V lost 3 bases to trimming and J lost 5 bases, with 17 bases between them. The CDR3 is made up of 15 amino acids. From germline, CDR1 is SGHNT and CDR2 YYREEE (reference sequence). The CDR3, as DNA: TGTGCCAGCAGCTCAGATCTGGGGGCGAAGTATGGCTACACCTTC. Amino acid sequence: CASSSDLGAKYGYTF.

The chain links TRBV29-1 to TRBJ2-2, with 10 bases matching TRBD1. Looked up from germline, CDR1 is SQVTM and CDR2 is ANQGSEA. Germline trimming cut 4 bases from V and 2 bases from J; bases unmatched to any gene: 7. The CDR3 is 16 residues long. CDR3: CSVGGTGAPNTGELFF. The CDR3 DNA reads TGCAGCGTTGGGGGGACAGGGGCTCCCAACACCGGGGAGCTGTTTTTT.

This sequence joins TRBV30 and TRBJ2-7; 7 bases align to TRBD2. This CDR3 spans 13 amino acids. CDR1 and CDR2 (germline): GTSNPN, SVGIG (reference sequence). V was clipped by 5 bases and J by 2 bases; unmatched bases: 6. CDR3 sequence: CAWSTSQAYEQYF. The CDR3 nucleotides are TGTGCCTGGTCGACTAGCCAAGCCTACGAGCAGTACTTC.

The V and J genes are TRBV6-1 and TRBJ1-1; the D gene is possibly TRBD1 (5 bases). CDR3 length: 20 residues. Per the germline V gene, CDR1 is MNHNS and CDR2 is SASEGT. With 0 bases removed from V and 0 bases from J, the gap between germline ends came to 23 bases. The CDR3 coding sequence is TGTGCCAGCAGTGAAGCCATATGGGGGAGGCAGGGCCGTCTGAACACTGAAGCTTTCTTT. As protein: CASSEAIWGRQGRLNTEAFF.

The genes are TRBV4-1 and TRBJ1-5, with D possibly matching TRBD1 (5 bases). The CDR3 spans 16 residues. Between the trimmed V and J ends, which lost 1 base and 1 base, there was a span of 11 bases. Germline lookup yields CDR1 MGHRA and CDR2 YSYEKL. CDR3 amino acids: CASSQAGGRSNQPQHF. For the CDR3, the DNA is TGCGCCAGCAGCCAAGCGGGGGGTAGAAGCAATCAGCCCCAGCATTTT.

The chain carries TRBV30 and TRBJ2-1, with D possibly matching TRBD1 (5 bases). V lost 2 bases and J lost 7, with 15 bases in between. The CDR3 consists of 14 residues. CDR1 and CDR2 from the germline V gene are GTSNPN and SVGIG (reference sequence). The CDR3 nucleotides read TGTGCCTGGAGTCACCAGGGCCAGAAAAATGAGCAGTTCTTC. It translates to CAWSHQGQKNEQFF.

The CDR3 DNA follows: TGTGCCAGCAGCCAAGACCTAGCGGGAGGGAGCACAGATACGCAGTATTTT. This sequence encodes CASSQDLAGGSTDTQYF. V usage is TRBV14 and J usage is TRBJ2-3; 12 positions agree with TRBD2. The junction had 1 base not matched to a gene; V was cut back by 0 bases and J by 0 bases. CDR1 SGHDN and CDR2 FVKESK come from the germline V gene. This CDR3 region has 17 residues. Full variable domain (missing parts from reference TRBV14 and TRBJ2-3): EAGVTQFPSHSVIEKGQTVTLRCDPISGHDNLYWYRRVMGKEIKFLLHFVKESKQDESGMPNNRFLAERTGGTYSTLKVQPAELEDSGVYFCASSQDLAGGSTDTQYFGPGTRLTVL.

The V gene is TRBV6-5, the J gene TRBJ2-2; D possibly corresponds to TRBD2 (5 bases). Germline values: CDR1 MNHEY, CDR2 SVGAGI. This CDR3 region has 12 residues. Trimming left V 11 bases short and J 2 bases short, with 9 bases between. This chain's CDR3 is CAGGPNTGELFF. CDR3 nucleotide sequence: TGTGCCGGCGGGCCTAACACCGGGGAGCTGTTTTTT.

The rearrangement uses TRBV19 and TRBJ1-5; possible D gene TRBD1, 5 bases. Trimming stripped 3 bases from V and 1 base from J, with 16 bases between. Germline CDR1 LNHDA, CDR2 SQIVND (reference sequence). This CDR3 has 17 residues. CDR3 sequence (DNA): TGTGCCAGTAGTATGGGGCCGCGGGATAGAAGCAATCAGCCCCAGCATTTT. This codes for CASSMGPRDRSNQPQHF.

The gene calls are TRBV29-1 and TRBJ2-2; 8 positions match TRBD1. Germline loops: CDR1 SQVTM, CDR2 ANQGSEA. The V gene end was trimmed by 6 bases and the J gene end by 0 bases; junction bases not matched to a gene: 6. The CDR3 spans 15 residues. The CDR3 here is CSVQGTGSNTGELFF. CDR3 DNA: TGCAGCGTACAAGGGACAGGCTCGAACACCGGGGAGCTGTTTTTT.

V usage is TRBV15 and J usage is TRBJ2-4; no reliable D call. The CDR3 extends over 16 amino acids. Trimming shortened V by 0 bases and J by 4 bases, and 13 bases separated the two germline ends. The V gene's germline CDR1 is LNHNV and CDR2 YYDKDF (reference sequence). The CDR3 spells CATSRDGPTEKNIQYF. CDR3 nucleotide sequence: TGTGCCACCAGCAGAGATGGCCCCACGGAGAAAAACATTCAGTACTTC. Complete variable domain (other parts from reference TRBV15 and TRBJ2-4): DAMVIQNPRYQVTQFGKPVTLSCSQTLNHNVMYWYQQKSSQAPKLLFHYYDKDFNNEADTPDNFQSRRPNTSFCFLDIRSPGLGDTAMYLCATSRDGPTEKNIQYFGAGTRLSVL.

This clone was recorded once. The CDR3 DNA reads TGCGCCAGCAGCCAAGTGGGGACATCCAGTGCGTACGAGCAGTACTTC. Protein sequence: CASSQVGTSSAYEQYF. This chain uses TRBV4-1 with TRBJ2-7, with D perhaps matching TRBD1 (6 bases). The CDR3 length is 16 residues. The germline V gene has CDR1 MGHRA and CDR2 YSYEKL. The V end was cut by 1 base, the J end by 4 bases, with 17 bases between.

A word on this clone: This specimen includes other DNA sequences encoding the same CDR3. This rearrangement joins TRBV11-2 to TRBJ2-7; no clear D gene. There are 12 residues in the CDR3. In germline, CDR1 is SGHAT, CDR2 FQNNGV. The V end lost 3 bases, the J end lost 0 bases, and 3 bases lay between the germline ends. The CDR3 region has the DNA TGTGCCAGCAGCTTCAACTCCTACGAGCAGTACTTC. This translates into CASSFNSYEQYF.

The CDR3 spells CAWSGDSSYNSPLHF. The DNA for the CDR3 is TGTGCCTGGAGTGGGGACAGCTCCTATAATTCACCCCTCCACTTT. The chain has TRBV30 and TRBJ1-6; TRBD1 agrees at 7 bases. This CDR3 has 15 amino acids. V shed 1 base, J shed 0 bases, and the junction held 0 bases outside the gene matches. From germline, CDR1 is GTSNPN and CDR2 SVGIG (reference sequence).

This chain uses TRBV15 with TRBJ2-5; 7 bases align to TRBD2. The J segment lost 0 bases and the V segment lost 0 bases, leaving 19 bases of the junction unmatched. This CDR3 region has 21 residues. Germline V gives CDR1 LNHNV, CDR2 YYDKDF (reference sequence). The CDR3 loop reads CATSRDFPSEWLAAHQETQYF. The CDR3 DNA reads TGTGCCACCAGCAGAGATTTTCCCTCCGAGTGGCTAGCGGCCCACCAAGAGACCCAGTACTTC.

This clone was seen just once. V usage is TRBV6-5 and J usage is TRBJ2-1; TRBD2 might be the D (6 bases). CDR3 length: 15 residues. V shed 2 bases and J shed 5 bases, with 13 bases lying between them. The V gene's germline CDR1 is MNHEY and CDR2 SVGAGI. The CDR3 DNA reads TGTGCCAGCAGTTACGAGGGCAGGGAGGACAATGAGCAGTTCTTC. Residues: CASSYEGREDNEQFF.

This clone was picked up one time. V usage is TRBV28 and J usage is TRBJ1-1; D perhaps matches TRBD1 (6 bases). V dropped 1 base and J dropped 11 bases, with 29 bases sitting between them. Germline V CDR1 and CDR2: MDHEN, SYDVKM. This CDR3 spans 18 amino acids. The CDR3 bases are TGTGCCAGCAGTTTATACCCCAGGGCAGGGGCCGTTATTCCTGGGGCTTTCTTT. Protein sequence: CASSLYPRAGAVIPGAFF.

This clone was observed a handful of times. This chain joins TRBV5-1 and TRBJ2-3; D is possibly TRBD1 (6 bases). Germline CDR1 SGHRS, CDR2 YFSETQ. Trimming took 4 bases from V and 6 from J, leaving 21 bases between them. The CDR3 loop spans 16 amino acids. CDR3 region: CASSPSTGTSFDTQYF. CDR3 DNA sequence: TGCGCCAGCAGCCCGTCGACCGGGACAAGTTTCGATACGCAGTATTTT. The variable domain in full, with the rest retrieved from reference TRBV5-1 and TRBJ2-3, is KAGVTQTPRYLIKTRGQQVTLSCSPISGHRSVSWYQQTPGQGLQFLFEYFSETQRNKGNFPGRFSGRQFSNSRSEMNVSTLELGDSALYLCASSPSTGTSFDTQYFGPGTRLTVL.

The CDR3 loop reads CASSIAIRTGGVYEQYF. DNA of the CDR3: TGTGCCAGTAGTATAGCAATACGGACAGGAGGGGTCTACGAGCAGTACTTC. This chain uses TRBV19 with TRBJ2-7; D perhaps matches TRBD1 (7 bases). The CDR3 is made up of 17 amino acids. V was cut by 1 base and J by 3 bases, with 19 bases left in between. Germline V gene lookup returns CDR1 LNHDA and CDR2 SQIVND (reference sequence).

This clone was seen just once. The chain links TRBV6-5 to TRBJ1-2, with a possible D match to TRBD1 (6 bases). Germline CDR1 is MNHEY and CDR2 is SVGAGI. This CDR3 is 12 amino acids long. V was cut by 8 bases and J by 7 bases, with 14 bases left in between. The CDR3 nucleotides read TGTGCCAGCGGAAGGGGGTCGTCTGGCTACACCTTC. It is translated as CASGRGSSGYTF.

This clone was seen a single time. This chain uses TRBV4-3 with TRBJ2-1; 14 nucleotides agree with TRBD2. V lost 1 base and J lost 12; bases outside the gene matches: 26. This CDR3 spans 22 amino acids. Germline V gives CDR1 LGHNA, CDR2 YSLEER. CDR3 sequence (DNA): TGCGCCAGCAGCCAAGTTGTACTTTTGGGACTAGCGGGGGTTTCTAAACCTGGAGCGCAGTTCTTC. Protein sequence: CASSQVVLLGLAGVSKPGAQFF.

J is TRBJ2-7 and V is TRBV5-1, with 8 bases aligning to TRBD1. The J segment lost 0 bases and the V segment lost 3 bases, leaving 5 bases of the junction unmatched. The CDR3 covers 15 residues. In germline, CDR1 is SGHRS, CDR2 YFSETQ. CDR3 sequence: CASSSRDRNSYEQYF. CDR3 DNA sequence: TGCGCCAGCAGCTCCCGGGACAGGAACTCCTACGAGCAGTACTTC.